Listed below are T cell receptor beta chains from one sample, sequenced in a study of cytomegalovirus exposure and HLA in healthy donors. Generated by immunoSEQ multiplex PCR, the TCRdb table keeps only in-frame clones and is missing some. Of about 170,000 clones in the sample, about 82% were seen once. What was sequenced was PBMCs. These receptors originate from a woman under 30 in good health and CMV-seronegative. The CDR3 runs from the conserved cysteine through the conserved F or W. The order of the fields is J gene, V gene, clone size, CDR3 protein. Size tells how often a clone was seen (once, few, many) or the class of an expanded clone, and some rows leave it out.

J: TRBJ2-1
V: TRBV7-9
size: .
CDR3: CASSLGGVTSYNEQFF

J: TRBJ2-7
V: TRBV6-1
size: .
CDR3: CASRATGTGTYEQYF

J: TRBJ2-1
V: TRBV28
size: .
CDR3: CASSFPLTENEQFF

J: TRBJ1-5
V: TRBV6-5
size: once
CDR3: CASSSKDRTHQPQHF

J: TRBJ2-1
V: TRBV5-4
size: .
CDR3: CASSLAKGLAGVNEQFF

J: TRBJ2-7
V: TRBV6-5
size: .
CDR3: CASSYSTDRRWYF

J: TRBJ2-1
V: TRBV5-5
size: .
CDR3: CASSLFPPREVRNEQFF

J: TRBJ2-3
V: TRBV9
size: few
CDR3: CASSPRLGEDTQYF

J: TRBJ2-7
V: TRBV7-2
size: .
CDR3: CASSLEAGVRAEQYF

J: TRBJ2-5
V: TRBV5-1
size: once
CDR3: CASSLALTSGDQETQYF

J: TRBJ2-7
V: TRBV6-1
size: .
CDR3: CASSPIGLAGLEQYF

J: TRBJ2-2
V: TRBV5-1
size: .
CDR3: CASSYIPPGQDTGELFF

J: TRBJ2-7
V: TRBV2
size: .
CDR3: CASSELGTSGPPPYF

J: TRBJ1-2
V: TRBV4-2
size: .
CDR3: CASSQDPGPNYGYTF

J: TRBJ1-1
V: TRBV19
size: few
CDR3: CASTRTGTNTEAFF

J: TRBJ2-1
V: TRBV30
size: .
CDR3: CAWSPSRGPYNEQFF

J: TRBJ2-5
V: TRBV2
size: .
CDR3: CASSRGREGLETQYF

J: TRBJ1-5
V: TRBV19
size: .
CDR3: CASRLGVQPQHF

J: TRBJ2-3
V: TRBV7-9
size: few
CDR3: CASSYSPRGLVGTDTQYF

J: TRBJ2-5
V: TRBV7-8
size: .
CDR3: CASSPRRIRETQYF

J: TRBJ2-7
V: TRBV5-4
size: .
CDR3: CASWKWASTSGEQYF

J: TRBJ2-7
V: TRBV5-1
size: .
CDR3: CASSPGGGDRRNYEQYF

J: TRBJ2-5
V: TRBV5-1
size: .
CDR3: CASSLDLYQETQYF

J: TRBJ1-1
V: TRBV18
size: .
CDR3: CASSPSGGPMNTEAFF

J: TRBJ2-1
V: TRBV4-1
size: .
CDR3: CASSSTGVYNEQFF

J: TRBJ2-7
V: TRBV27
size: .
CDR3: CASSLTLSYEQYF

J: TRBJ1-1
V: TRBV19
size: .
CDR3: CASSMPLRDRVGTEAFF

J: TRBJ2-3
V: TRBV20-1
size: .
CDR3: CSARAGDTQYF

J: TRBJ2-7
V: TRBV5-1
size: once
CDR3: CASSLEIRREGREQYF

J: TRBJ1-4
V: TRBV6-1
size: .
CDR3: CASRQGTWKLFF

J: TRBJ2-3
V: TRBV19
size: .
CDR3: CASSPPLEVGTDTQYF

J: TRBJ1-1
V: TRBV29-1
size: .
CDR3: CSVLDRGQGEAFF

J: TRBJ1-1
V: TRBV7-9
size: .
CDR3: CSSSLGGQGNTEAFF

J: TRBJ2-1
V: TRBV10-3
size: .
CDR3: CAILAGESYNEQFF

J: TRBJ2-7
V: TRBV6-6
size: .
CDR3: CASSYPGGIEQYF

J: TRBJ1-1
V: TRBV6-5
size: .
CDR3: CASSYRPTGTEAFF

J: TRBJ1-3
V: TRBV28
size: .
CDR3: CASSRPSGTGKHTIYF

J: TRBJ2-3
V: TRBV10-3
size: .
CDR3: CAISGTGYPDTQYF

J: TRBJ2-3
V: TRBV2
size: once
CDR3: CASSSNSGTSGRLADTQYF

J: TRBJ2-1
V: TRBV7-9
size: .
CDR3: CASSLAFGSYNEQFF

J: TRBJ2-7
V: TRBV30
size: .
CDR3: CAWRGLAGVNEQYF

J: TRBJ2-3
V: TRBV7-9
size: few
CDR3: CASRGGMQGNLGTQYF

J: TRBJ1-2
V: TRBV6-6
size: .
CDR3: CASSPAGYGYTF

J: TRBJ1-3
V: TRBV4-2
size: .
CDR3: CASSQPPPSNTIYF

J: TRBJ2-7
V: TRBV2
size: .
CDR3: CASAQGYEQYF

J: TRBJ1-6
V: TRBV11-2
size: .
CDR3: CASSLEFRGAYNSPLHF

J: TRBJ2-7
V: TRBV7-6
size: .
CDR3: CASSSLGGVKGLYEQYF

J: TRBJ2-3
V: TRBV4-1
size: .
CDR3: CASRSMTSLTDTQYF

J: TRBJ2-7
V: TRBV7-9
size: .
CDR3: CASSILYEQYF

J: TRBJ1-2
V: TRBV5-6
size: .
CDR3: CASSVGQGFNYGYTF

J: TRBJ1-1
V: TRBV18
size: .
CDR3: CASSPVQGAGTEAFF

J: TRBJ1-1
V: TRBV5-4
size: .
CDR3: CASSPTGTGENTEAFF

J: TRBJ2-5
V: TRBV5-1
size: once
CDR3: CASSLAGTSEAEQYF

J: TRBJ2-6
V: TRBV2
size: .
CDR3: CAGGAGKSSGANVLTF

J: TRBJ2-3
V: TRBV5-1
size: .
CDR3: CASSLESAGGISTDTQYF

J: TRBJ2-7
V: TRBV10-3
size: few
CDR3: CAIRDSGGNEQYF